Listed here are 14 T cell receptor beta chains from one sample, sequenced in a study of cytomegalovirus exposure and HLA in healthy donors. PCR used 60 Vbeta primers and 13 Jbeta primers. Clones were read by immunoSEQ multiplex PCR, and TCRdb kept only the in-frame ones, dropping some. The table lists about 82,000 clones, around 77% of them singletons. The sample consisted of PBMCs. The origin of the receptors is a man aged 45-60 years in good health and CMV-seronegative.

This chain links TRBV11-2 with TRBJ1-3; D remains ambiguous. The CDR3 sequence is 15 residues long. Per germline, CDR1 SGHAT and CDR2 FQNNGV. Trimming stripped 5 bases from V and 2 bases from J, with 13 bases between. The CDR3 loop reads CASSQSGNAGNTIYF. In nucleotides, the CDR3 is TGTGCCAGCAGCCAATCCGGGAACGCTGGAAACACCATATATTTT.

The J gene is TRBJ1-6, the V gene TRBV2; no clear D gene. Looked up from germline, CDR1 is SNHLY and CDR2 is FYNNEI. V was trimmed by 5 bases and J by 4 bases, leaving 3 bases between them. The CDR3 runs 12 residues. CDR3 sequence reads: CASSLYNSPLHF. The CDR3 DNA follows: TGTGCCAGCAGTCTATATAATTCACCCCTCCACTTT.

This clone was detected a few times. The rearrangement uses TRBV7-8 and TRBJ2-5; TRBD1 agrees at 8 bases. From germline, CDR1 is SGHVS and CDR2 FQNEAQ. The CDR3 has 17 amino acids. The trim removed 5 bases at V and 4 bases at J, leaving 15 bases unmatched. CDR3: CASSHPQGAAGTETQYF. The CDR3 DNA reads TGTGCCAGCAGCCACCCTCAGGGGGCGGCGGGCACAGAGACCCAGTACTTC.

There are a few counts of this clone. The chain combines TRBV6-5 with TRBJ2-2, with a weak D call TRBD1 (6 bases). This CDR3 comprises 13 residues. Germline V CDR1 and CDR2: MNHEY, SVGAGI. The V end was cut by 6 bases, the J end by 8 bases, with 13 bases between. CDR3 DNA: TGTGCCAGCAGCAAACAACAGGGAGGGGAGCTGTTTTTT. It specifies CASSKQQGGELFF.

CDR3 amino acids: CASSFVRGTDLDTQYF. Written as DNA, the CDR3 is TGCGCCAGCAGCTTTGTTCGCGGGACAGACTTAGATACGCAGTATTTT. The rearrangement links TRBV5-1 to TRBJ2-3; TRBD1 is a possible D gene (7 bases). From germline, CDR1 is SGHRS and CDR2 YFSETQ. This CDR3 region has 16 residues. V was shortened by 2 bases and J by 5 bases, with 18 bases between the two germline ends. The full variable domain, with the rest looked up from reference TRBV5-1 and TRBJ2-3, is KAGVTQTPRYLIKTRGQQVTLSCSPISGHRSVSWYQQTPGQGLQFLFEYFSETQRNKGNFPGRFSGRQFSNSRSEMNVSTLELGDSALYLCASSFVRGTDLDTQYFGPGTRLTVL.

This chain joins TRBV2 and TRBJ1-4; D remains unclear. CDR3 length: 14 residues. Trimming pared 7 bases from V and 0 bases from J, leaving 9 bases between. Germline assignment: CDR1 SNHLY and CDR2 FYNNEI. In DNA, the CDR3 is TGTGCCAGCACCGGGTCTGCAACTAATGAAAAACTGTTTTTT. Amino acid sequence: CASTGSATNEKLFF. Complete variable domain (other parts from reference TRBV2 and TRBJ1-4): EPEVTQTPSHQVTQMGQEVILRCVPISNHLYFYWYRQILGQKVEFLVSFYNNEISEKSEIFDDQFSVERPDGSNFTLKIRSTKLEDSAMYFCASTGSATNEKLFFGSGTQLSVL.

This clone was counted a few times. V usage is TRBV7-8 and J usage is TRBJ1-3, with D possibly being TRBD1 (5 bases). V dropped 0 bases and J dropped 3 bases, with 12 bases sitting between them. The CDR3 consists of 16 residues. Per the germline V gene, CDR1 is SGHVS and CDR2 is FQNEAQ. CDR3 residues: CASSLARGDGGNTIYF. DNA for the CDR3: TGTGCCAGCAGCTTAGCCCGCGGGGACGGTGGAAACACCATATATTTT. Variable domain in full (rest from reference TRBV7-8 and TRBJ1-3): GAGVSQSPRYKVAKRGQDVALRCDPISGHVSLFWYQQALGQGPEFLTYFQNEAQLDKSGLPSDRFFAERPEGSVSTLKIQRTQQEDSAVYLCASSLARGDGGNTIYFGEGSWLTVV.

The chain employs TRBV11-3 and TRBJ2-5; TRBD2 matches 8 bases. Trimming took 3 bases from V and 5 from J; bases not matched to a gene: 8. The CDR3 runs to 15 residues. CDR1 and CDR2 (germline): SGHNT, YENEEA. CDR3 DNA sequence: TGTGCCAGCAGCTTCAAGCGGGGGTCCGGTGAGACCCAGTACTTC. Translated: CASSFKRGSGETQYF.

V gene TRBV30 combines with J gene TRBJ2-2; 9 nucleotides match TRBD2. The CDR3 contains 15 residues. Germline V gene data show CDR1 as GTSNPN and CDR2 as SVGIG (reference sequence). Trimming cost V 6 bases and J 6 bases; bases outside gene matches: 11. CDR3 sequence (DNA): TGTGCCTGCACTTTACGCGGGGGGGGAGCCGGGGAGCTGTTTTTT. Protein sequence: CACTLRGGGAGELFF.

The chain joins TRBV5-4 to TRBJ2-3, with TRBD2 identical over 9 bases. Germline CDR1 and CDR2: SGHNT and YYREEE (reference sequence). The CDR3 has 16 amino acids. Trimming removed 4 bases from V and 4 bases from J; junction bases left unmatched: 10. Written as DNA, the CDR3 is TGTGCCAGCAGCCTTCGCGGGGGGGCTCGTGCAGATACGCAGTATTTT. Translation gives CASSLRGGARADTQYF.

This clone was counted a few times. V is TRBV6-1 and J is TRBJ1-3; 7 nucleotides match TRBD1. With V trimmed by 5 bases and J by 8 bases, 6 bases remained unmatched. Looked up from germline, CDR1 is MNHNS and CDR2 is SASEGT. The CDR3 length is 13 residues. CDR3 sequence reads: CASSSEGGHTIYF. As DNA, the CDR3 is TGTGCCAGCAGTTCAGAAGGGGGCCACACCATATATTTT.

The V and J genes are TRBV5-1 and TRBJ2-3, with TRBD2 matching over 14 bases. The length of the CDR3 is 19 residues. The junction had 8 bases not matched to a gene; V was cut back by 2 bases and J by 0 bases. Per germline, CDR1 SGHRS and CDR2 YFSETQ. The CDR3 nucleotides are TGCGCCAGCAGCTTCGGGACTAGCGGGGGCCCTACTAGCACAGATACGCAGTATTTT. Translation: CASSFGTSGGPTSTDTQYF.

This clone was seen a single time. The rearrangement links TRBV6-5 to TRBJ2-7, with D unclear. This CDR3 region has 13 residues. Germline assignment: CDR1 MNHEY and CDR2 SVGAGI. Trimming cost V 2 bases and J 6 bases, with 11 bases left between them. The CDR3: CASSYGFLREQYF. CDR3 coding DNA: TGTGCCAGCAGTTACGGTTTCTTGCGCGAGCAGTACTTC.

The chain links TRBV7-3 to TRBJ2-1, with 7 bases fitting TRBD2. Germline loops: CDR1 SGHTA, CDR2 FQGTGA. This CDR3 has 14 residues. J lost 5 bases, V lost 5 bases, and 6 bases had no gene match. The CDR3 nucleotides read TGTGCCAGCAGCCAGATGGGGGGGGACAATGAGCAGTTCTTC. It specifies CASSQMGGDNEQFF.